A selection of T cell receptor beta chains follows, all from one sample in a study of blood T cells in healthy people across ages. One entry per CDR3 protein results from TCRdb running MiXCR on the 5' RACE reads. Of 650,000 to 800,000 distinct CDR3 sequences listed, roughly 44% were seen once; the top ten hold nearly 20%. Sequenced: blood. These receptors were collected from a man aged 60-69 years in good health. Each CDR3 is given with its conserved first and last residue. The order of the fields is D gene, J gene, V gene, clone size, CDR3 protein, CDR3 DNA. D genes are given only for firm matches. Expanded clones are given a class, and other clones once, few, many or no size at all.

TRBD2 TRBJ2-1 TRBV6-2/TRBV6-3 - CASSYGGTSGGGYSYNEQFF TGTGCCAGCAGTTACGGGGGAACTAGCGGGGGTGGGTACTCCTACAATGAGCAGTTCTTC
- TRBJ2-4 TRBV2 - CASSVQGQLAKNIQYF TGTGCCAGCAGCGTACAGGGCCAGCTAGCCAAAAACATTCAGTACTTC
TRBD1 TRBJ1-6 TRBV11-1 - CASSPNRQGPSTDTQYNSPLHF TGTGCCAGCAGCCCAAACCGACAGGGCCCTAGCACAGATACGCAGTATAATTCACCCCTCCACTTT
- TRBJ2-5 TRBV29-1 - CSVDSVVGEPNQETQYF TGCAGCGTTGATTCGGTAGTGGGGGAGCCTAATCAAGAGACCCAGTACTTC
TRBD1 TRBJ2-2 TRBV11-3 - CASSQGGVRTGELFF TGTGCCAGCAGCCAAGGGGGCGTTCGAACCGGGGAGCTGTTTTTT
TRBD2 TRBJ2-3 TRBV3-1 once CASSPGLAPSTDTQYF TGTGCCAGCAGCCCAGGACTAGCTCCTAGCACAGATACGCAGTATTTT
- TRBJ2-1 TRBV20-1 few CSARDLSGRSYNEQFF TGCAGTGCTAGAGATCTAAGCGGGCGCTCCTACAATGAGCAGTTCTTC
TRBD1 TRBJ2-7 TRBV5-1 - CASSPGGGWDRSYEQYF TGCGCCAGCTCCCCTGGAGGGGGTTGGGACAGGAGTTACGAGCAGTACTTC
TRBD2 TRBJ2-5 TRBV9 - CASSVGLAARETQYF TGTGCCAGCAGCGTGGGACTAGCGGCCAGGGAGACCCAGTACTTC
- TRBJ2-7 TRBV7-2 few CASSLGGGGGLSYEQYF TGTGCCAGCAGCTTAGGGGGTGGCGGGGGCCTTTCCTACGAGCAGTACTTC
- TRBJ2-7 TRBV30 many CAWSVPDSKYYEQYF TGTGCCTGGAGTGTTCCGGACAGTAAATACTACGAGCAGTACTTC
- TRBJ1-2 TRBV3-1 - CASRVVGYGYTF TGTGCCAGCAGAGTCGTAGGCTATGGCTACACCTTC
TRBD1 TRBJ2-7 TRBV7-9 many CASSQTGGHEQYF TGTGCCAGCAGCCAAACAGGGGGCCACGAGCAGTACTTC
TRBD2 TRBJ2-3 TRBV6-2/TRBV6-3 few CASSARLAGTDTQYF TGTGCCAGCAGTGCAAGACTAGCGGGAACAGATACGCAGTATTTT